This is a list of T cell receptor beta chains from one sample in a study of cytomegalovirus exposure and HLA in healthy donors. Clones were read by immunoSEQ multiplex PCR, and TCRdb kept only the in-frame ones, dropping some. Seen here are around 91,000 clones, less than 70% observed once, and the top ten hold about 2.3%. Input material: PBMCs. The receptors stem from a human donor in good health. Each CDR3 is given with its conserved first and last residue. Each record gives: CDR3 DNA, CDR3 protein, clone size, J gene, V gene, D gene. D genes are given only for firm matches. Only part of the rows carry a size: once, few, many, or a class if the clone is expanded.

TGTGCCACCAAACGGGGGAATAGCAATCAGCCCCAGCATTTT CATKRGNSNQPQHF - TRBJ1-5 TRBV6-5 -
TGTGCCAGTACCCCTAAGGACAGGCTCTATGGCTACACCTTC CASTPKDRLYGYTF - TRBJ1-2 TRBV19 TRBD1
TGTGCCAGCTCACCACCTAGCGGGGGGTACCAAGAGGCCCAGTACTTC CASSPPSGGYQEAQYF few TRBJ2-5 TRBV18 TRBD2
TGTGCCAGCGCAGACAGGGGAGTCGGGAACACTGAAGCTTTCTTT CASADRGVGNTEAFF few TRBJ1-1 TRBV27 TRBD1
TGTGCCAGCAGTCCCTTTGGACAGCCGGGAAACACCATATATTTT CASSPFGQPGNTIYF - TRBJ1-3 TRBV27 -
TGCGCCTCCAGGGGGGGCACAGATACGCAGTATTTT CASRGGTDTQYF - TRBJ2-3 TRBV4-3 -
TGTGCCAGTAGAAGGGGAGGACAGGGGGCGTTAGGTGGCTACACCTTC CASRRGGQGALGGYTF few TRBJ1-2 TRBV19 TRBD1
TGTGCCACCAGCAGAGATCTGACAGATCCCTACGAGCAGTACTTC CATSRDLTDPYEQYF - TRBJ2-7 TRBV15 -
TGTGCCAGCAGCTCGGACAACTATCAGCCCCAGCATTTT CASSSDNYQPQHF - TRBJ1-5 TRBV7-2 -
TGTGCCAGCTCAAATACAGGGGCTAACTATGGCTACACCTTC CASSNTGANYGYTF - TRBJ1-2 TRBV18 TRBD1
TGTGCCAGCAGCGTAAATCCCCGGGACATAAACACCGGGGAGCTGTTTTTT CASSVNPRDINTGELFF - TRBJ2-2 TRBV9 -
TGCGCCAGCAGCTTAGGGGACAGGTCAACTGAAGCTTTCTTT CASSLGDRSTEAFF - TRBJ1-1 TRBV5-1 TRBD1
TGTGCCTGGGGACCCGGGACAGGCTCCTACGAGCAGTACTTC CAWGPGTGSYEQYF few TRBJ2-7 TRBV30 TRBD1
TGCGCCAGCAGCTTGGAGGGGGCCTTGTTCAGTACCAAAAACATTCAGTACTTC CASSLEGALFSTKNIQYF - TRBJ2-4 TRBV5-1 TRBD1
TGTGCCAGCAGTTCCACCGGGACAGGGTACTACGAGCAGTACTTC CASSSTGTGYYEQYF - TRBJ2-7 TRBV6-5 TRBD1
TGTGCCAGCAGCCCACGAGGCTCCTACGAGCAGTACTTC CASSPRGSYEQYF - TRBJ2-7 TRBV2 -
TGCAGCGTTGAAGCGAGCTCGGGACAGGGAAGCACAGATACGCAGTATTTT CSVEASSGQGSTDTQYF few TRBJ2-3 TRBV29-1 TRBD1
TGTGCCAGTGACAGGGAGAGGGAAGATACCCAGTACTTC CASDREREDTQYF - TRBJ2-5 TRBV6-1 TRBD1
TGTGCCATCAGTGCGGGACTCCGGCTTGACAATGAGCAGTTCTTC CAISAGLRLDNEQFF - TRBJ2-1 TRBV10-3 -
TGTGCCAGCAGCGGGGGAAGGCGGGGATACTACGAGCAGTACTTC CASSGGRRGYYEQYF - TRBJ2-7 TRBV7-2 -
TGTGCCAGTAGTCCACAGGGCTCCTATAATTCACCCCTCCACTTT CASSPQGSYNSPLHF few TRBJ1-6 TRBV19 -
TGTGCCAGCAGGCGGACAGGGCGGTCTGGGGCCAACGTCCTGACTTTC CASRRTGRSGANVLTF - TRBJ2-6 TRBV7-8 TRBD1
TGTGCCAGCAGCCCCGGACTTATTCCCTACGAGCAGTACTTC CASSPGLIPYEQYF - TRBJ2-7 TRBV5-4 -
TGCGCCAGCAGTCAATCGTCTTGGAGGCAGGCAATGGTGAACACCATATATTTT CASSQSSWRQAMVNTIYF - TRBJ1-3 TRBV23-1 -
TGCGCCAGCAGCTCCCTACTCGATGGAGAGACCCAGTACTTC CASSSLLDGETQYF - TRBJ2-5 TRBV5-1 -
TGTGCTAGCAATTCCGGGACAGGCAATCAGCCCCAGCATTTT CASNSGTGNQPQHF few TRBJ1-5 TRBV12-5 TRBD1
TGTGCCAGCAGCTTGAGGGGGAGGGGGAGAATCTATGGCTACACCTTC CASSLRGRGRIYGYTF - TRBJ1-2 TRBV5-6 -
TGTGCCAGTAGTGTAACCTGGACAGCTGAGGAGACCCAGTACTTC CASSVTWTAEETQYF few TRBJ2-5 TRBV19 -
TGTGCCAGTAGTTTAGGACAGGGCCATGGAGGCACTGAAGCTTTCTTT CASSLGQGHGGTEAFF - TRBJ1-1 TRBV19 TRBD1
TGTGCCAGCAGCTTAAGGTGGGGGGGGCCGGAGACCCAGTACTTC CASSLRWGGPETQYF - TRBJ2-5 TRBV7-9 -
TGTGCCAGCAGCCTGACAGGGGGCGACGAAAAACTGTTTTTT CASSLTGGDEKLFF once TRBJ1-4 TRBV5-5 TRBD1
TGCGCCAGCAGCCCCGGGACTAGCGGGGGCCAGGTGGGGTTCTTC CASSPGTSGGQVGFF - TRBJ2-1 TRBV5-1 TRBD2
TGCGCCAGCAGCCCGGACAGGGGGAGAAACACCATATATTTT CASSPDRGRNTIYF - TRBJ1-3 TRBV5-1 TRBD1
TGTGCCAGCAGCGCTAGTGGCGGGGGGGGCACCCAGTTCTTC CASSASGGGGTQFF once TRBJ2-1 TRBV7-3 TRBD2
TGTGCCAGCAGCTTAGCTCCAGGGGGTTCGAACATTCAGTACTTC CASSLAPGGSNIQYF few TRBJ2-4 TRBV7-3 TRBD1
TGTGCCACCAGCAGTTTCAAACAGAGTGCCTATGGCTACACCTTC CATSSFKQSAYGYTF - TRBJ1-2 TRBV15 -
TGTGCCAGCTCACCACCGATAGGGGAAGAGACCCAGTACTTC CASSPPIGEETQYF - TRBJ2-5 TRBV18 -
TGTGCCAGCAGTACCGGGACAGGGGCTCACTATGGCTACACCTTC CASSTGTGAHYGYTF - TRBJ1-2 TRBV7-2 TRBD1
TGCGCCAGCAGCCTTGGGGACAGGCCGAATTCACCCCTCCACTTT CASSLGDRPNSPLHF - TRBJ1-6 TRBV5-1 TRBD1
TGTGCCAGCAGCTCGTTACTATCGTCTGGGTACCAAGAGACCCAGTACTTC CASSSLLSSGYQETQYF - TRBJ2-5 TRBV7-2 -
TGTGCCAGCAGCTTGGCCTCCGCGACTAGCAAACAAGAGACCCAGTACTTC CASSLASATSKQETQYF - TRBJ2-5 TRBV5-5 TRBD2
TGTGCCAGCAGCCCGCCGAGGAGGACAGGGGGCTCTAACACTGAAGCTTTCTTT CASSPPRRTGGSNTEAFF - TRBJ1-1 TRBV14 TRBD1
TGTGCCAGCAGCTCTACGACGGAGTCCGGCCCTATAAATGAAAAACTGTTTTTT CASSSTTESGPINEKLFF few TRBJ1-4 TRBV7-9 -